This T cell receptor (beta chain) was sequenced for a study of blood T cell repertoires in COVID-19. Study as a whole: Italy, Spain and the United States were the sources of the convalescent and acute COVID-19 samples.

Germline CDR1 is SGHNT and CDR2 is YYREEE (reference sequence). This CDR3 contains 17 residues. V lost 4 bases to trimming and J lost 0 bases; unmatched junction nucleotides: 12. Authors' processing steps: Nucleated cell number was recorded as an estimate derived from reference gene primer amplification. Using immunoSEQ multiplex PCR, the repertoire was profiled, and TCRdb retains in-frame clones only, with some absent. The DNA gave D and trimming, while V, J and clone size come from that table. In the table there are tens of thousands of clones, roughly 75% of which are singletons. Only one count was recorded for this clone.

The receptor's source is a man aged 60 to 75 with COVID-19, enrolled during active disease. Sequenced material: peripheral blood. This chain uses TRBV5-4 with TRBJ1-1; 7 bases agree with TRBD1. The CDR3 spells CASSPPDRTLMNTEAFF. The CDR3 DNA reads TGTGCCAGCAGCCCCCCGGACAGGACCCTCATGAACACTGAAGCTTTCTTT.